The clone carrying this T cell receptor (beta chain) was seen a handful of times. Germline CDR1 and CDR2: SGHVS and FQNEAQ. The V and J ends lost 3 bases and 0 bases respectively, with 6 bases between them. The CDR3 consists of 14 residues. These data belong to a study of blood T cell repertoires in COVID-19. Study in general: Sites across the United States, Italy and Spain contributed samples from acute and convalescent COVID-19. Sample material is recorded as cDNA or gDNA derived from T cells, B-cell-depleted T cells, or PBMCs.

One Seattle source followed patients from active infection through their disease course. Authors' methods: Quantification of nucleated cells was approximated via reference gene primer amplification. Clones were read by immunoSEQ multiplex PCR, and TCRdb kept only the in-frame ones, dropping some. The V and J calls and clone size come from that table; D and trimming were worked out from the DNA. The sample lists roughly 350,000 clones; about 90% were seen once. This chain uses TRBV7-8 with TRBJ1-3; D might be TRBD1 (5 bases). The source of this sequence is a woman aged 45 to 65 with COVID-19, enrolled during active disease. Sequencing used peripheral blood. CDR3 DNA sequence: TGTGCCAGCAGCTTGGGGCCCTCTGGAAACACCATATATTTT. This translates into CASSLGPSGNTIYF.